This T cell receptor beta chain originates from a study of cytomegalovirus exposure and HLA in healthy donors. The CDR3 consists of 13 residues. Germline-derived CDR1 and CDR2 are MDHEN and SYDVKM. V was shortened by 10 bases and J by 5 bases, with 18 bases between the two germline ends. The assay was immunoSEQ multiplex PCR, and TCRdb's table has in-frame clones only and misses some. In the table there are approximately 200,000 clones, around 80% of which are singletons. General study findings and limits: Using the classifier, cytomegalovirus status was reportedly diagnosed with high specificity and sensitivity. As confirmed in vitro, a few CMV-associated chains were specific for CMV antigens. That first-cohort TCR clusters tended to co-occur in the roughly 130 validation repertoires was found in a later analysis. Most sequenced TCRs were rare (though some public TCRs occurred in many donors).

As regards this clone: Antigen: not known.

Specimen: PBMCs. The chain links TRBV28 to TRBJ2-7; a possible D gene is TRBD2 (6 bases). The origin of this receptor is a woman aged 25-40 years in good health and CMV-seronegative. The CDR3 DNA is TGTGCCACCCAGGGACTCCCAGTCCACGAGCAGTACTTC. This gives the protein CATQGLPVHEQYF.